A selection of T cell receptor beta chains follows, all from one sample in a study of cytomegalovirus exposure and HLA in healthy donors. Measured with immunoSEQ multiplex PCR; TCRdb has only the in-frame clones, and not every one. Among 110,000 to 150,000 clones listed, 77% were seen once. Material for sequencing was PBMCs. The receptors were gathered from a male donor in good health and CMV-seronegative. The CDR3 runs from the conserved cysteine through the conserved F or W. Each record gives: J gene, clone size, D gene, V gene, CDR3 DNA, CDR3 protein. D genes are given only for firm matches. For some rows the clone size is stated as once, few or many, or as a class when expanded; others skip it.

j_call: TRBJ2-7; clone_size: NA; d_call: TRBD1; v_call: TRBV4-3; cdr3_nt: TGCGCCAGCAGCCTTGGCGGGACAGGGGAGGTCTACGAGCAGTACTTC; cdr3_aa: CASSLGGTGEVYEQYF
j_call: TRBJ1-2; clone_size: NA; d_call: TRBD1; v_call: TRBV27; cdr3_nt: TGTGCCAGCAGTCTACCAGGGGGCTATGGCTACACCTTC; cdr3_aa: CASSLPGGYGYTF
j_call: TRBJ1-1; clone_size: NA; d_call: NA; v_call: TRBV14; cdr3_nt: TGTGCCAGCAGCCAACGAAGGTCGGGTGAAGCTTTCTTT; cdr3_aa: CASSQRRSGEAFF
j_call: TRBJ2-2; clone_size: NA; d_call: TRBD1; v_call: TRBV25-1; cdr3_nt: TGTGCCAGCAGTGGGGGACAGTCCGGGGAGCTGTTTTTT; cdr3_aa: CASSGGQSGELFF
j_call: TRBJ2-7; clone_size: few; d_call: TRBD2; v_call: TRBV18; cdr3_nt: TGTGCCAGCTCACCAGGGGGGGAGGTTGGCTACGAGCAGTACTTC; cdr3_aa: CASSPGGEVGYEQYF
j_call: TRBJ2-4; clone_size: NA; d_call: NA; v_call: TRBV18; cdr3_nt: TGTGCCAGCTCATCGAGCGGCATATACATTCAGTACTTC; cdr3_aa: CASSSSGIYIQYF
j_call: TRBJ2-7; clone_size: NA; d_call: NA; v_call: TRBV7-4; cdr3_nt: TGTGCCAGCAGTCAAAAACTAGGCCACGAGCAGTACTTC; cdr3_aa: CASSQKLGHEQYF
j_call: TRBJ2-5; clone_size: NA; d_call: NA; v_call: TRBV11-1; cdr3_nt: TGTGCCAGCAGCTTATTATCGGGAGAGACCCAGTACTTC; cdr3_aa: CASSLLSGETQYF
j_call: TRBJ1-6; clone_size: NA; d_call: NA; v_call: TRBV30; cdr3_nt: TGTGCCTTTAGGGATAGGGGCAATAATTCACCCCTCCACTTT; cdr3_aa: CAFRDRGNNSPLHF
j_call: TRBJ1-2; clone_size: NA; d_call: NA; v_call: TRBV6-4; cdr3_nt: TGTGCCAGCAGTGACTCAGGTGGAGACTATGGCTACACCTTC; cdr3_aa: CASSDSGGDYGYTF
j_call: TRBJ2-1; clone_size: NA; d_call: NA; v_call: TRBV9; cdr3_nt: TGTGCCAGCAGCGTAGTTAGTTCCTCCTACAATGAGCAGTTCTTC; cdr3_aa: CASSVVSSSYNEQFF
j_call: TRBJ1-5; clone_size: NA; d_call: NA; v_call: TRBV19; cdr3_nt: TGTGCCAGTAGCCCCCAGGGGACGGGCAATCAGCCCCAGCATTTT; cdr3_aa: CASSPQGTGNQPQHF
j_call: TRBJ1-1; clone_size: NA; d_call: NA; v_call: TRBV19; cdr3_nt: TGTGCCAGTAGTATCCAGGCGGGAATGAACACTGAAGCTTTCTTT; cdr3_aa: CASSIQAGMNTEAFF
j_call: TRBJ1-2; clone_size: NA; d_call: NA; v_call: TRBV9; cdr3_nt: TGTGCCAGCAGCCCACGGGGAAACTATGGCTACACCTTC; cdr3_aa: CASSPRGNYGYTF
j_call: TRBJ2-7; clone_size: NA; d_call: TRBD2; v_call: TRBV19; cdr3_nt: TGTGCCAGTAGCCTCGGGACTAGCGGTTCCTACGAGCAGTACTTC; cdr3_aa: CASSLGTSGSYEQYF
j_call: TRBJ1-3; clone_size: NA; d_call: NA; v_call: TRBV6-4; cdr3_nt: TGTGCCAGCAGTGACTCGATTTGGGGGGGTTTTGGAAACACCATATATTTT; cdr3_aa: CASSDSIWGGFGNTIYF
j_call: TRBJ2-7; clone_size: NA; d_call: TRBD1; v_call: TRBV7-3; cdr3_nt: TGTGCCAGCAGCTTAACGGGACAGGGAGTCCACGAGCAGTACTTC; cdr3_aa: CASSLTGQGVHEQYF